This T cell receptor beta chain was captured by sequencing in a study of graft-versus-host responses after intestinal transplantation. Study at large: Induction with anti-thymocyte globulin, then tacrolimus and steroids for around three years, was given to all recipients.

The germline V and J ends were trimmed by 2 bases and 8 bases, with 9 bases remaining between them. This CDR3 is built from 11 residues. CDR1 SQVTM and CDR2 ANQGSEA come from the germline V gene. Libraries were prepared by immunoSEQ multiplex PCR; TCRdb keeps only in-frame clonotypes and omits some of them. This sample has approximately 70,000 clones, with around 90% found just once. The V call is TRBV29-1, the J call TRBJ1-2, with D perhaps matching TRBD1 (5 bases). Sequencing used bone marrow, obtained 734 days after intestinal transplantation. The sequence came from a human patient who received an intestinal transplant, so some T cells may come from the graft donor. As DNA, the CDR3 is TGCAGCGTTGAAAGTGGGGACGGCTACACCTTC. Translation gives CSVESGDGYTF. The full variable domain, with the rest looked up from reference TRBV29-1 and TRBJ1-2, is SAVISQKPSRDICQRGTSLTIQCQVDSQVTMMFWYRQQPGQSLTLIATANQGSEATYESGFVIDKFPISRPNLTFSTLTVSNMSPEDSSIYLCSVESGDGYTFGSGTRLTVV.